This T cell receptor (beta chain) is drawn from a study of cytomegalovirus exposure and HLA in healthy donors. The study's findings and limits: First-cohort TCR clusters tended to co-occur in the roughly 130 validation repertoires, a later analysis found. Most TCR sequences showed up rarely, but some public TCRs showed up in many donors.

A single count supports this clone. Antigen specificity is unknown. The protocol was immunoSEQ multiplex PCR, while the TCRdb copy is restricted to in-frame clones and leaves out a portion. Here the sample spans about 160,000 clones, 75% to 90% being singletons. V lost 5 bases to trimming and J lost 1 base, with 12 bases between them. The germline gives CDR1 MNHEY, CDR2 SMNVEV (reference sequence). The CDR3 is made up of 15 amino acids. The rearrangement links TRBV27 to TRBJ1-3; perhaps TRBD1 as D (6 bases). This clonotype originated in a young woman in good health and CMV-seronegative. The specimen sequenced was PBMCs. DNA of the CDR3: TGTGCCAGCAGTCCCTTAGGACAGTCTGGAAACACCATATATTTT. It is translated as CASSPLGQSGNTIYF.